The 19 T cell receptor beta chains reported below all come from one sample, sequenced in a study of blood T cell repertoires in COVID-19. Here immunoSEQ multiplex PCR was the method, and the copy in TCRdb shows in-frame clones only, minus some. Here the sample spans some 50,000 clones, roughly 84% being singletons. The sequenced material came from peripheral blood. These receptors came from a human donor in a cohort sampled during active COVID-19.

This rearrangement joins TRBV5-1 to TRBJ1-5; weak D call: TRBD1 (6 bases). Trimming stripped 0 bases from V and 4 bases from J, with 11 bases between. In germline, CDR1 is SGHRS, CDR2 YFSETQ. The CDR3 is 15 residues long. The CDR3 here is CASSLAGVGNQPQHF. The CDR3 coding sequence is TGCGCCAGCAGCTTGGCAGGGGTTGGAAATCAGCCCCAGCATTTT.

The chain uses TRBV2 and TRBJ2-1, with unresolved D. The CDR3 length is 13 residues. Trimming pared 3 bases from V and 5 bases from J, leaving 8 bases between. Germline V gene lookup returns CDR1 SNHLY and CDR2 FYNNEI. The CDR3 sequence: CASSESPNNEQFF. For the CDR3, the DNA is TGTGCCAGCAGTGAGTCGCCTAACAATGAGCAGTTCTTC.

This clone was detected once. The V gene is TRBV7-8, the J gene TRBJ2-7, with 9 nucleotides matching TRBD1. CDR3 length: 16 amino acids. Germline trimming cut 4 bases from V and 3 bases from J; bases unmatched to any gene: 10. From germline, CDR1 is SGHVS and CDR2 FQNEAQ. The CDR3 sequence: CASSSSRDRAFYEQYF. The DNA for the CDR3 is TGTGCCAGCAGCTCCTCCCGGGACAGGGCTTTCTACGAGCAGTACTTC.

The chain uses TRBV6-5 and TRBJ2-5, with D possibly being TRBD2 (6 bases). Germline assignment: CDR1 MNHEY and CDR2 SVGAGI. The CDR3 runs 16 residues. V lost 0 bases, J lost 5 bases, and 16 bases lay in between. The CDR3 region has the DNA TGTGCCAGCAGTTACTCGGGTGGGGGGTTGGATGAGACCCAGTACTTC. This codes for CASSYSGGGLDETQYF.

The rearrangement uses TRBV2 and TRBJ2-3; the match to TRBD2 covers 8 bases. The CDR3 length is 15 residues. Looked up from germline, CDR1 is SNHLY and CDR2 is FYNNEI. After removal of 6 bases from V and 1 base from J, the junction contained 6 bases not matched to a gene. CDR3 DNA sequence: TGTGCCAGCAGACCTCTAGCGGGCGGCACAGATACGCAGTATTTT. Protein: CASRPLAGGTDTQYF.

This rearrangement joins TRBV6-2 or TRBV6-3 to TRBJ1-3; D is ambiguous. Germline V gene sequence: CDR1 MNHEY, CDR2 SVGEGT. There are 16 residues in the CDR3. The V end was cut by 7 bases, the J end by 1 base, with 17 bases between. The CDR3 nucleotides read TGTGCCAGCACCCCGGTGGTACGCACATCTGGAAACACCATATATTTT. It specifies CASTPVVRTSGNTIYF.

This clone was seen a single time. Other DNA sequences in the sample encode the same CDR3. The chain has TRBV30 and TRBJ1-2; 9 bases line up with TRBD1. Germline loops: CDR1 GTSNPN, CDR2 SVGIG (reference sequence). This CDR3 region has 13 residues. V dropped 1 base and J dropped 4; count of bases not matched to a gene: 1. The CDR3 region is CAWSGQGGYGYTF. As DNA, the CDR3 is TGTGCCTGGAGTGGACAGGGGGGCTATGGCTACACCTTC.

The chain employs TRBV5-1 and TRBJ2-3, with 10 bases that match TRBD2. Per the germline V gene, CDR1 is SGHRS and CDR2 is YFSETQ. The CDR3 covers 16 residues. Trimming cost V 0 bases and J 1 base; bases outside gene matches: 2. For the CDR3, the DNA is TGCGCCAGCAGCTTGGGGGGGACTAGCGGCACAGATACGCAGTATTTT. As protein: CASSLGGTSGTDTQYF.

The chain recombines TRBV4-2 with TRBJ2-1; 7 positions match TRBD2. The trim removed 1 base at V and 0 bases at J, leaving 3 bases unmatched. The germline gives CDR1 LGHNA, CDR2 YNFKEQ. The CDR3 is 16 residues long. CDR3 residues: CASSQVGGSSYNEQFF. CDR3 sequence (DNA): TGTGCCAGCAGCCAAGTGGGCGGGAGCTCCTACAATGAGCAGTTCTTC.

The chain employs TRBV19 and TRBJ2-7; possibly TRBD1 for D (6 bases). The V gene's germline CDR1 is LNHDA and CDR2 SQIVND (reference sequence). The CDR3 runs 14 residues. With 4 bases removed from V and 0 bases from J, the gap between germline ends came to 10 bases. CDR3 region: CASSRDMISYEQYF. The CDR3 region has the DNA TGTGCCAGTAGTAGGGACATGATCTCCTACGAGCAGTACTTC.

The V and J genes are TRBV30 and TRBJ1-2; TRBD1 aligns across 7 bases. Germline V gene data show CDR1 as GTSNPN and CDR2 as SVGIG (reference sequence). The CDR3 contains 12 residues. Trimming cost V 8 bases and J 5 bases; bases outside gene matches: 8. CDR3 protein: CARNDREYGYTF. Written as DNA, the CDR3 is TGTGCCCGGAACGACAGGGAATATGGCTACACCTTC.

The rearrangement links TRBV19 to TRBJ2-6; TRBD2 aligns across 9 bases. CDR1 LNHDA and CDR2 SQIVND come from the germline V gene (reference sequence). The trim removed 7 bases at V and 2 bases at J, leaving 6 bases unmatched. The CDR3 sequence is 16 residues long. The CDR3: CASTRSGSPGANVLTF. The CDR3, as DNA: TGTGCCAGTACTCGTAGCGGGAGTCCTGGGGCCAACGTCCTGACTTTC.

The genes are TRBV4-2 and TRBJ1-5; 8 positions match TRBD1. J lost 5 bases, V lost 2 bases, and 8 bases had no gene match. The CDR3 extends over 16 amino acids. Germline V gives CDR1 LGHNA, CDR2 YNFKEQ. The CDR3 sequence is CASSQPDRGPDQPQHF. The CDR3 nucleotides are TGTGCCAGCAGCCAACCCGACAGGGGCCCCGATCAGCCCCAGCATTTT.

This clone was detected a few times. The rearrangement links TRBV3-1 (or the pseudogene TRBV3-2) to TRBJ2-1; TRBD1 matches 10 bases. The V segment lost 7 bases and the J segment 7 bases; nucleotides outside the gene matches: 7. The CDR3 loop spans 14 amino acids. Germline V gene lookup returns CDR1 LGHDT and CDR2 YNNKEL (reference sequence). Here the CDR3 reads CASTRDRGANEQFF. As DNA, the CDR3 is TGTGCCAGCACCCGGGACAGGGGTGCGAATGAGCAGTTCTTC.

V usage is TRBV6-5 and J usage is TRBJ1-5, with D possibly matching TRBD1 (6 bases). This CDR3 is built from 15 residues. Looked up from germline, CDR1 is MNHEY and CDR2 is SVGAGI. V was clipped by 6 bases and J by 1 base, with 13 bases between them. CDR3 sequence reads: CASSPWTVSNQPQHF. The CDR3 bases are TGTGCCAGCAGCCCATGGACAGTAAGCAATCAGCCCCAGCATTTT.

V usage is TRBV13 and J usage is TRBJ2-1, with 14 nucleotides matching TRBD2. The CDR3 is made up of 15 amino acids. Unmatched junction bases numbered 11, after V lost 4 bases and J lost 15 bases. The V gene's germline CDR1 is PRHDT and CDR2 FYEKMQ (reference sequence). CDR3 DNA sequence: TGTGCCAGCAGCTCACCGGGACTAGCGGGAGCGGTGGGGTTCTTC. This sequence encodes CASSSPGLAGAVGFF.

The gene calls are TRBV6-5 and TRBJ2-1, with D possibly TRBD1 on 5 matching bases. CDR1 and CDR2 from the germline V gene are MNHEY and SVGAGI. This CDR3 is built from 14 residues. V lost 5 bases to trimming and J lost 2 bases, with 10 bases between them. The CDR3 is CASSLGDPYNEQFF. In DNA, the CDR3 is TGTGCCAGCAGTCTAGGGGATCCCTACAATGAGCAGTTCTTC.

The J gene is TRBJ1-4, the V gene TRBV5-6, with 11 bases matching TRBD1. The CDR3 is 16 residues long. V lost 0 bases to trimming and J lost 7 bases; unmatched junction nucleotides: 5. Germline V lookup: CDR1 SGHDT, CDR2 YYEEEE. The CDR3 protein is CASSLGTGGLSEKLFF. The CDR3 DNA reads TGTGCCAGCAGCTTGGGGACAGGGGGCCTTTCTGAAAAACTGTTTTTT.

The chain joins TRBV7-3 to TRBJ2-6; D is ambiguous. The CDR3 loop spans 14 amino acids. From germline, CDR1 is SGHTA and CDR2 FQGTGA. Trimming removed 1 base at V and 2 bases at J, with 3 bases between. The CDR3 reads CASSLIAGANVLTF. CDR3 DNA sequence: TGTGCCAGCAGCTTAATCGCTGGGGCCAACGTCCTGACTTTC.